This T cell receptor (beta chain) was captured in a study of T cell repertoires in cytomegalovirus infection. The wider study: HLA-B-restricted CMV epitopes that are well studied were used alongside recently identified HLA-C-restricted ones. Public TCR beta signature analysis indicated the presence of both CMV infection and matching HLA type.

In regard to this clonotype: As yet, its antigen is unknown.

J was trimmed by 5 bases and V by 0 bases; bases with no gene match: 4. Per germline, CDR1 MNHEY and CDR2 SVGEGT. CDR3 length equals 15 residues. TCRdb re-called the reads through MiXCR, storing one row per CDR3 protein. The sample consists of around 710,000 distinct CDR3 sequences, 29% of them appearing once. This sequence joins TRBV6-2 or TRBV6-3 and TRBJ2-3, with 8 bases fitting TRBD2. The source was cultured CD8+ T cells from PBMCs, collected from culture after CMV antigen stimulation. This TCR was sampled from a human donor in good health (CMV status not recorded). Some clones in this sample may be carry-over from other donors' samples. CDR3 coding DNA: TGTGCCAGCAGTTACTCGGCGGGGGGTCAAGATACGCAGTATTTT. It encodes CASSYSAGGQDTQYF.